This T cell receptor (beta chain) was sequenced during a study of T cells in Graves' hyperthyroidism and ophthalmopathy. Study outcomes and limitations: Prediction of ophthalmopathy progression came a median around 6 months pre-onset.

This clonotype was picked up many times. Its matching antigen is unknown. Amplified TCR beta CDR3 regions derived from RNA transcripts. Initially, a first-round RT-PCR of the TCR CDR3 employed the HTBI primer set. TCRdb analysed the multiplex PCR reads with MiXCR anew, one entry per CDR3 protein. The sample consists of fewer than 200,000 distinct CDR3 sequences, over 7.5% of them appearing once. The hyperthyroidism was newly diagnosed and had lasted under 2 months; the patients were aged 18 to 65. The study based diagnoses on clinical symptoms, serum thyroxine and TRAb, thyroid ultrasound and orbital computed tomography. Sequenced sample: blood. This clonotype was sampled from a woman in her late teens or twenties with Graves' hyperthyroidism that later progressed to Graves' ophthalmopathy.

Written as DNA, the CDR3 is TGTGCCAGCAGCCCTACATTCCCGGACAGGTTGGGATACAATGAGCAGTTCTTC. As protein: CASSPTFPDRLGYNEQFF. The V and J genes are TRBV28 and TRBJ2-1; 7 bases fit TRBD1. The CDR3 loop spans 18 amino acids. From germline, CDR1 is MDHEN and CDR2 SYDVKM. The trim removed 6 bases at V and 4 bases at J, leaving 18 bases unmatched.